The 31 T cell receptor beta chains given below trace back to one sample, sequenced in a study of cytomegalovirus exposure and HLA in healthy donors. The primer mix had 60 Vbeta and 13 Jbeta primers. Here immunoSEQ multiplex PCR was the method, and the copy in TCRdb shows in-frame clones only, minus some. The listing contains about 39,000 clones. Sequencing input: PBMCs. The receptors were sampled from a woman in her 30s in good health and CMV-seropositive.

J is TRBJ1-1 and V is TRBV6-6, with D hard to call. Germline V gene sequence: CDR1 MNHNY, CDR2 SVGAGI (reference sequence). V shed 4 bases and J shed 1 base, with 4 bases lying between them. The length of the CDR3 is 12 residues. CDR3: CASSSWNTEAFF. The CDR3 coding sequence is TGTGCCAGCAGTTCTTGGAACACTGAAGCTTTCTTT.

This chain connects TRBV29-1 to TRBJ1-3, with a weak D call TRBD1 (5 bases). V was cut by 3 bases and J by 7 bases, with 19 bases left in between. The CDR3 has 15 residues. Per the germline V gene, CDR1 is SQVTM and CDR2 is ANQGSEA. CDR3 amino acids: CSVEMAGKDPNTIYF. Written as DNA, the CDR3 is TGCAGCGTTGAGATGGCAGGGAAGGACCCGAACACCATATATTTT.

This chain joins TRBV15 and TRBJ1-5; TRBD1 is a possible D gene (6 bases). Germline loops: CDR1 LNHNV, CDR2 YYDKDF (reference sequence). The CDR3 length is 16 residues. Trimming removed 1 base from V and 3 bases from J, with 13 bases in between. CDR3 sequence reads: CATSRGSAGDNQPQHF. CDR3 in DNA: TGTGCCACCAGCAGAGGTTCGGCAGGGGACAATCAGCCCCAGCATTTT.

The chain has TRBV6-5 and TRBJ2-5; 9 bases agree with TRBD2. Germline V CDR1 and CDR2: MNHEY, SVGAGI. After removal of 7 bases from V and 0 bases from J, the junction contained 6 bases not matched to a gene. The CDR3 runs to 15 residues. The CDR3 coding sequence is TGTGCCAGCACCACGGCGGGGGGGCACCAAGAGACCCAGTACTTC. Translating gives CASTTAGGHQETQYF.

The V and J genes are TRBV7-2 and TRBJ1-5; TRBD1 agrees at 10 bases. Trimming at V came to 0 bases and at J to 0 bases, leaving 2 bases not matched to a gene. CDR3 length: 17 amino acids. CDR1 and CDR2 (germline): SGHTA, FQGNSA. In DNA, the CDR3 is TGTGCCAGCAGCTTAGCGGGACAGGGGTATAGCAATCAGCCCCAGCATTTT. Translated, it gives CASSLAGQGYSNQPQHF.

This chain links TRBV15 with TRBJ2-5; the match to TRBD1 covers 8 bases. Per the germline V gene, CDR1 is LNHNV and CDR2 is YYDKDF (reference sequence). After removal of 1 base from V and 2 bases from J, the junction contained 6 bases not matched to a gene. The CDR3 extends over 16 amino acids. For the CDR3, the DNA is TGTGCCACCAGCAGAGGGGGACAGGCTATACAAGAGACCCAGTACTTC. Protein product: CATSRGGQAIQETQYF.

The chain joins TRBV5-6 to TRBJ2-7, with D possibly being TRBD2 (6 bases). Germline CDR1 is SGHDT and CDR2 is YYEEEE. The CDR3 extends over 14 amino acids. Trimming took off 4 bases at V and 3 bases at J, with 14 bases between the two ends. The CDR3 here is CASSPIGGNYEQYF. DNA of the CDR3: TGTGCCAGCAGCCCGATAGGCGGGAACTACGAGCAGTACTTC.

The V gene is TRBV15, the J gene TRBJ2-7, with 8 positions matching TRBD1. This CDR3 region has 15 residues. V lost 0 bases and J lost 3; bases outside the gene matches: 4. Germline CDR1 LNHNV, CDR2 YYDKDF (reference sequence). For the CDR3, the DNA is TGTGCCACCAGCAGAGAGGCACAGGGGGGCTACGAGCAGTACTTC. Translating gives CATSREAQGGYEQYF.

The V gene is TRBV7-6, the J gene TRBJ1-1; D might be TRBD1 (5 bases). This CDR3 has 14 amino acids. Germline loops: CDR1 SGHVS, CDR2 FNYEAQ. Trimming took off 5 bases at V and 1 base at J, with 11 bases between the two ends. Here the CDR3 reads CASSATTGNTEAFF. The CDR3 nucleotides are TGTGCCAGCAGCGCAACAACAGGGAACACTGAAGCTTTCTTT.

CDR3 sequence reads: CASSQEHTRETQYF. CDR3 in DNA: TGCGCCAGCAGCCAAGAACACACGCGGGAGACCCAGTACTTC. The chain couples TRBV4-1 to TRBJ2-5; D remains ambiguous. The germline V gene encodes CDR1 MGHRA and CDR2 YSYEKL. The CDR3 consists of 14 residues. Trimming cost V 0 bases and J 5 bases, with 10 bases left between them.

The chain couples TRBV11-2 to TRBJ2-2; tentative D call: TRBD2 (5 bases). The V gene lost 6 bases and the J gene lost 6 bases, with 11 bases spanning the gap. CDR3 size: 13 residues. Germline V gene data show CDR1 as SGHAT and CDR2 as FQNNGV. In DNA, the CDR3 is TGTGCCAGCAGAACCGGGGTGGCCGGGGAGCTGTTTTTT. Protein product: CASRTGVAGELFF.

V gene TRBV2 combines with J gene TRBJ2-3; a possible D gene is TRBD2 (6 bases). The length of the CDR3 is 13 residues. V shed 7 bases and J shed 2 bases, with 10 bases lying between them. From germline, CDR1 is SNHLY and CDR2 FYNNEI. The CDR3 is CASNRGDTDTQYF. The CDR3 DNA sequence: TGTGCCAGCAATCGCGGGGACACAGATACGCAGTATTTT.

CDR3 bases: TGTGCCAGCAGCCGTGACAGGGGAGGAGAAGAGACCCAGTACTTC. Translated, it gives CASSRDRGGEETQYF. The chain is built from TRBV5-6 and TRBJ2-5; TRBD1 aligns across 8 bases. Germline loops: CDR1 SGHDT, CDR2 YYEEEE. This CDR3 is 15 amino acids long. V dropped 4 bases and J dropped 3; count of bases not matched to a gene: 8.

The J gene is TRBJ2-3, the V gene TRBV19, with a possible D match to TRBD1 (6 bases). V lost 3 bases to trimming and J lost 4 bases, with 14 bases between them. CDR3 size: 15 residues. Germline V gene lookup returns CDR1 LNHDA and CDR2 SQIVND (reference sequence). Written as DNA, the CDR3 is TGTGCCAGTAGTATTACAGGGATTCGGCCAGATACGCAGTATTTT. Amino acid sequence: CASSITGIRPDTQYF.

The chain has TRBV11-2 and TRBJ1-5; D might be TRBD1 (5 bases). Trimming cost V 5 bases and J 5 bases, with 19 bases left between them. The CDR3 spans 16 residues. CDR1 and CDR2 (germline): SGHAT, FQNNGV. The CDR3 spells CASSRQREGRYQPQHF. The DNA for the CDR3 is TGTGCCAGCAGCCGACAGCGGGAGGGACGCTATCAGCCCCAGCATTTT. Full variable domain (missing parts from reference TRBV11-2 and TRBJ1-5): EAGVAQSPRYKIIEKRQSVAFWCNPISGHATLYWYQQILGQGPKLLIQFQNNGVVDDSQLPKDRFSAERLKGVDSTLKIQPAKLEDSAVYLCASSRQREGRYQPQHFGDGTRLSIL.

This chain links TRBV6-6 with TRBJ1-1, with D possibly TRBD1 on 6 matching bases. V lost 6 bases and J lost 1, with 18 bases in between. This CDR3 has 16 amino acids. CDR1 is MNHNY, CDR2 SVGAGI, per germline (reference sequence). The CDR3 loop is CASSGGQTLGNTEAFF. CDR3 coding DNA: TGTGCCAGCAGCGGAGGACAGACCCTGGGGAACACTGAAGCTTTCTTT.

The rearrangement joins TRBV7-4 to TRBJ2-7, with 9 bases that match TRBD2. Germline V gene lookup returns CDR1 SGHVT and CDR2 SQSDAQ. The CDR3 sequence is 14 residues long. Losses at the gene ends were 10 bases for V and 2 bases for J; bases not matched to a gene: 9. The CDR3 spells CAICLTSGTYEQYF. The CDR3 DNA is TGTGCCATTTGCCTGACTAGCGGAACCTACGAGCAGTACTTC.

The V call is TRBV2, the J call TRBJ2-5; TRBD2 aligns across 7 bases. CDR3 size: 13 residues. The germline V gene has CDR1 SNHLY and CDR2 FYNNEI. V lost 7 bases to trimming and J lost 2 bases; unmatched junction nucleotides: 4. This CDR3 reads CASNRGVQETQYF. DNA for the CDR3: TGTGCCAGCAATCGGGGGGTACAAGAGACCCAGTACTTC.

This chain connects TRBV7-9 to TRBJ1-3; 9 positions agree with TRBD1. V was clipped by 3 bases and J by 0 bases; unmatched bases: 6. There are 17 residues in the CDR3. Germline V gives CDR1 SEHNR, CDR2 FQNEAQ (reference sequence). The CDR3 protein is CASSLGQGAHSGNTIYF. The DNA for the CDR3 is TGTGCCAGCAGCTTGGGACAGGGCGCCCACTCTGGAAACACCATATATTTT. Filled out from reference TRBV7-9 and TRBJ1-3, the complete variable domain reads DTGVSQNPRHKITKRGQNVTFRCDPISEHNRLYWYRQTLGQGPEFLTYFQNEAQLEKSRLLSDRFSAERPKGSFSTLEIQRTEQGDSAMYLCASSLGQGAHSGNTIYFGEGSWLTVV.

J is TRBJ1-6 and V is TRBV6-1; D is possibly TRBD1 (6 bases). The CDR3 totals 17 residues. Germline CDR1 and CDR2: MNHNS and SASEGT. V was cut by 3 bases and J by 0 bases, with 12 bases left in between. As DNA, the CDR3 is TGTGCCAGCAGTGAGGGGCAGGGGCGCTCCTATAATTCACCCCTCCACTTT. Its protein product is CASSEGQGRSYNSPLHF.

This chain links TRBV30 with TRBJ2-1, with a weak D call TRBD2 (5 bases). V shed 1 base and J shed 5 bases, with 9 bases lying between them. The germline gives CDR1 GTSNPN, CDR2 SVGIG (reference sequence). This CDR3 has 13 residues. The CDR3 sequence: CAWSGGNDNEQFF. DNA of the CDR3: TGTGCCTGGAGTGGAGGGAACGACAATGAGCAGTTCTTC. Using reference TRBV30 and TRBJ2-1 for the parts outside the CDR3, the full variable domain is SQTIHQWPATLVQPVGSPLSLECTVEGTSNPNLYWYRQAAGRGLQLLFYSVGIGQISSEVPQNLSASRPQDRQFILSSKKLLLSDSGFYLCAWSGGNDNEQFFGPGTRLTVL.

This rearrangement joins TRBV28 to TRBJ1-2; D is unclear. This CDR3 has 14 amino acids. CDR1 MDHEN and CDR2 SYDVKM come from the germline V gene. Deletions cut 6 bases from V and 3 bases from J, with 14 bases between. The CDR3 is CASSPRSGDYGYTF. The CDR3 DNA reads as TGTGCCAGCAGCCCGAGAAGCGGTGACTATGGCTACACCTTC.

The CDR3 sequence: CASSHPLSGQPQHF. In DNA, the CDR3 is TGCGCCAGCAGCCACCCTCTATCGGGGCAGCCCCAGCATTTT. This sequence joins TRBV4-1 and TRBJ1-5; D uncertain. The germline V gene has CDR1 MGHRA and CDR2 YSYEKL. The CDR3 is 14 residues long. V shed 3 bases and J shed 7 bases, with 13 bases lying between them.

The chain carries TRBV27 and TRBJ1-3, with no clear D. This CDR3 spans 14 amino acids. Trimming shortened V by 6 bases and J by 4 bases, and 13 bases separated the two germline ends. Per the germline V gene, CDR1 is MNHEY and CDR2 is SMNVEV (reference sequence). DNA of the CDR3: TGTGCCAGCAGCCGGATCGGGTTCGGAAACACCATATATTTT. Its protein is CASSRIGFGNTIYF.

The rearrangement links TRBV15 to TRBJ2-1, with 10 nucleotides matching TRBD2. The CDR3 length is 16 residues. With V trimmed by 0 bases and J by 9 bases, 8 bases remained unmatched. CDR1 and CDR2 from the germline V gene are LNHNV and YYDKDF (reference sequence). CDR3 sequence reads: CATSRDAGLARGEQFF. In DNA, the CDR3 is TGTGCCACCAGCAGAGATGCGGGACTAGCGAGGGGTGAGCAGTTCTTC.

The chain joins TRBV11-2 to TRBJ2-1; TRBD1 matches at 8 bases. In germline, CDR1 is SGHAT, CDR2 FQNNGV. The J segment lost 12 bases and the V segment lost 0 bases, leaving 4 bases of the junction unmatched. The CDR3 length is 13 residues. Written as DNA, the CDR3 is TGTGCCAGCAGCTTAGATCTGGGGACAGGGCAGTTCTTC. Protein sequence: CASSLDLGTGQFF.

This chain joins TRBV18 and TRBJ1-2, with no clear D. The germline gives CDR1 KGHSH, CDR2 LQKENI. The CDR3 totals 13 residues. V dropped 3 bases and J dropped 5 bases, with 10 bases sitting between them. The CDR3: CASSPNDEYGYTF. The CDR3 coding sequence is TGTGCCAGCTCACCCAACGATGAGTATGGCTACACCTTC.

The chain employs TRBV6-5 and TRBJ2-3, with D maybe TRBD1 (6 bases). This CDR3 is 13 amino acids long. CDR1 MNHEY and CDR2 SVGAGI come from the germline V gene. With 6 bases removed from V and 6 bases from J, the gap between germline ends came to 13 bases. For the CDR3, the DNA is TGTGCCAGCAGGACAGGTCCCCGGGATACGCAGTATTTT. Protein sequence: CASRTGPRDTQYF.

This sequence joins TRBV18 and TRBJ2-1, with 7 nucleotides matching TRBD2. CDR3 size: 12 residues. Germline V gene lookup returns CDR1 KGHSH and CDR2 LQKENI. V shed 6 bases and J 10 bases; nucleotides not matched to a gene: 6. CDR3 amino acids: CASSRKAGEQFF. CDR3 DNA sequence: TGTGCCAGCTCCCGGAAAGCGGGGGAGCAGTTCTTC.

The genes are TRBV18 and TRBJ2-5, with TRBD2 matching over 8 bases. Germline loops: CDR1 KGHSH, CDR2 LQKENI. CDR3 length equals 16 residues. The J segment lost 5 bases and the V segment lost 5 bases, leaving 13 bases of the junction unmatched. The CDR3 DNA is TGTGCCAGCTCAACGCAAACGGCGGGGGGCCGTGAGACCCAGTACTTC. The encoded protein is CASSTQTAGGRETQYF.

This sequence joins TRBV6-5 and TRBJ2-7; the match to TRBD1 covers 9 bases. Germline loops: CDR1 MNHEY, CDR2 SVGAGI. The ends lost 2 bases at V and 6 bases at J; junction bases unmatched: 5. The CDR3 sequence is 14 residues long. This CDR3 is CASSYATGGGEQYF. In DNA form, the CDR3 reads TGTGCCAGCAGTTACGCGACAGGGGGAGGCGAGCAGTACTTC.